The sequence of this T cell receptor (beta chain) was determined in a study of a mutant IDH1 vaccine in newly diagnosed glioma. Study in general: Vaccination was launched 4-6 weeks after radiotherapy alone, or with temozolomide cycles. Patients' prior therapy spanned radiotherapy, temozolomide, or both; most underwent both. Study conclusions and caveats: Across multiple MHC alleles, approximately 93% of patients had vaccine-induced responses.

Germline V gene lookup returns CDR1 SGHRS and CDR2 YFSETQ. The CDR3 covers 16 residues. V was cut by 0 bases and J by 0 bases, with 10 bases left in between. Notes on this clone: What it binds is not known.

TCRdb's table, derived via immunoSEQ multiplex PCR, lists solely in-frame clones and lacks some. Among some 66,000 clones listed, around four fifths were seen once. Time point defined: week 35, safety follow-up. Every vaccination contained 300 ug of the mutant IDH1 20-mer peptide and was paired with topical imiquimod. V usage is TRBV5-1 and J usage is TRBJ1-3; possible D gene TRBD1, 6 bases. The source material was PBMCs, sampled from a glioma patient whose treatment included an IDH1 peptide vaccine. This receptor was obtained from a man aged 30 to 45 with glioma. The CDR3 spells CASSLDGGRSGNTIYF. As DNA, the CDR3 is TGCGCCAGCAGCTTGGACGGGGGCCGCTCTGGAAACACCATATATTTT.